The 25 T cell receptor beta chains below all came from one sample that was sequenced in a study of blood T cell repertoires in COVID-19. TCRdb's copy holds only in-frame clones and misses some; the assay was immunoSEQ multiplex PCR. The table lists fewer than 400,000 clones, around 90% of them singletons. The sequencing sample was made of peripheral blood. These receptors were obtained from a human donor in a cohort sampled during active COVID-19.

This clone appeared once. This chain connects TRBV2 to TRBJ2-5; 9 nucleotides agree with TRBD2. The V gene end was trimmed by 8 bases and the J gene end by 4 bases; junction bases not matched to a gene: 8. The CDR3 has 14 residues. The germline gives CDR1 SNHLY, CDR2 FYNNEI. CDR3: CASFRGGGGETQYF. The CDR3 DNA sequence: TGTGCCAGCTTCCGCGGCGGGGGGGGAGAGACCCAGTACTTC.

V is TRBV7-3 and J is TRBJ2-5; weak D call: TRBD2 (6 bases). The CDR3 runs to 17 residues. Trimming left V 2 bases short and J 4 bases short, with 20 bases between. From germline, CDR1 is SGHTA and CDR2 FQGTGA. In DNA form, the CDR3 reads TGTGCCAGCAGCTTAGAAGCGGTGCGCGGGGACGGAGAGACCCAGTACTTC. This codes for CASSLEAVRGDGETQYF.

The chain employs TRBV9 and TRBJ1-2; 7 bases are shared with TRBD1. The germline gives CDR1 SGDLS, CDR2 YYNGEE. The CDR3 contains 14 residues. Trimming removed 1 base from V and 7 bases from J; junction bases left unmatched: 7. CDR3 region: CASSVTTGSLGYTF. CDR3 sequence (DNA): TGTGCCAGCAGCGTAACGACAGGGAGTCTTGGCTACACCTTC.

This clone came up a few times. J is TRBJ1-5 and V is TRBV19, with 8 bases lining up with TRBD1. CDR1 and CDR2 (germline): LNHDA, SQIVND (reference sequence). The V segment lost 7 bases and the J segment 7 bases; nucleotides outside the gene matches: 9. This CDR3 has 14 residues. The CDR3 reads CASNGQGAWQPQHF. In DNA form, the CDR3 reads TGTGCCAGTAATGGGCAGGGGGCTTGGCAGCCCCAGCATTTT.

CDR3 amino acids: CAWSHGTDGNTIYF. CDR3 coding DNA: TGTGCCTGGAGCCACGGGACAGACGGGAACACCATATATTTT. The chain couples TRBV30 to TRBJ1-3; TRBD1 matches 7 bases. Germline V gene lookup returns CDR1 GTSNPN and CDR2 SVGIG (reference sequence). V gave up 3 bases and J gave up 7 bases; unmatched junction bases: 9. The CDR3 length is 14 residues.

As concerns this clone: Distinct nucleotide sequences in the sample also encode this CDR3. The chain uses TRBV6-1 and TRBJ1-4; D remains unclear. V was clipped by 3 bases and J by 4 bases, with 12 bases between them. This CDR3 spans 15 amino acids. CDR1 and CDR2 (germline): MNHNS, SASEGT. The CDR3 protein is CASSEGPSRNEKLFF. DNA of the CDR3: TGTGCCAGCAGTGAGGGCCCCAGCCGTAATGAAAAACTGTTTTTT.

The chain employs TRBV6-5 and TRBJ2-1; D might be TRBD2 (5 bases). The CDR3 contains 15 residues. V lost 9 bases and J 7 bases, leaving 22 bases between the germline ends. Germline CDR1 reads MNHEY; CDR2 reads SVGAGI. Here the CDR3 reads CASYLFGDSQNEQFF. The CDR3 nucleotides are TGTGCCAGTTACCTATTCGGGGATTCTCAAAATGAGCAGTTCTTC.

This chain connects TRBV2 to TRBJ1-3, with a possible D match to TRBD1 (6 bases). Germline CDR1 is SNHLY and CDR2 is FYNNEI. The CDR3 totals 14 residues. V was trimmed by 6 bases and J by 0 bases, leaving 9 bases between them. The CDR3 region has the DNA TGTGCCAGCAGGGACAGCCTCTCTGGAAACACCATATATTTT. This translates into CASRDSLSGNTIYF. Combining the CDR3 with reference TRBV2 and TRBJ1-3 gives the whole variable domain EPEVTQTPSHQVTQMGQEVILRCVPISNHLYFYWYRQILGQKVEFLVSFYNNEISEKSEIFDDQFSVERPDGSNFTLKIRSTKLEDSAMYFCASRDSLSGNTIYFGEGSWLTVV.

The chain carries TRBV5-5 and TRBJ1-1; TRBD1 is a possible D gene (6 bases). This CDR3 is 15 amino acids long. The V gene lost 0 bases and the J gene lost 2 bases, with 11 bases spanning the gap. Germline V gene lookup returns CDR1 SGHKS and CDR2 YYEKEE (reference sequence). The CDR3, as DNA: TGTGCCAGCAGCTTGGATGCGGACAGTAACACTGAAGCTTTCTTT. Its protein product is CASSLDADSNTEAFF. The complete variable domain, with remaining parts taken from reference TRBV5-5 and TRBJ1-1, reads DAGVTQSPTHLIKTRGQQVTLRCSPISGHKSVSWYQQVLGQGPQFIFQYYEKEERGRGNFPDRFSARQFPNYSSELNVNALLLGDSALYLCASSLDADSNTEAFFGQGTRLTVV.

V usage is TRBV5-1 and J usage is TRBJ2-7; D perhaps matches TRBD2 (6 bases). Trimming left V 4 bases short and J 4 bases short, with 9 bases between. CDR1 and CDR2 (germline): SGHRS, YFSETQ. This CDR3 has 12 residues. The CDR3 sequence: CASSPAGYEQYF. The DNA for the CDR3 is TGCGCCAGCAGCCCGGCGGGGTACGAGCAGTACTTC.

The chain uses TRBV28 and TRBJ1-5; 10 nucleotides line up with TRBD1. The CDR3 length is 17 residues. Trimming cost V 4 bases and J 6 bases; bases outside gene matches: 12. Germline V gene data show CDR1 as MDHEN and CDR2 as SYDVKM. CDR3 protein: CASSYRDRGTFSQPQHF. The DNA of the CDR3 is TGTGCCAGCAGTTACCGGGACAGGGGTACCTTTAGTCAGCCCCAGCATTTT.

The chain recombines TRBV13 with TRBJ2-7; a weak D match, TRBD1 (5 bases). Germline CDR1 reads PRHDT; CDR2 reads FYEKMQ (reference sequence). Trimming took 2 bases from V and 5 from J, leaving 22 bases between them. The CDR3 consists of 17 residues. CDR3 sequence: CASSLSPVIGARHEQYF. CDR3 nucleotides: TGTGCCAGCAGCTTAAGCCCCGTTATAGGGGCTCGCCACGAGCAGTACTTC. The full variable domain, with the rest looked up from reference TRBV13 and TRBJ2-7, is AAGVIQSPRHLIKEKRETATLKCYPIPRHDTVYWYQQGPGQDPQFLISFYEKMQSDKGSIPDRFSAQQFSDYHSELNMSSLELGDSALYFCASSLSPVIGARHEQYFGPGTRLTVT.

The chain employs TRBV3-1 (or the pseudogene TRBV3-2) and TRBJ2-5; 8 bases agree with TRBD2. The trim removed 0 bases at V and 3 bases at J, leaving 0 bases unmatched. The CDR3 length is 14 residues. The germline gives CDR1 LGHDT, CDR2 YNNKEL (reference sequence). CDR3 residues: CASSQELAEETQYF. In DNA form, the CDR3 reads TGTGCCAGCAGCCAAGAACTAGCGGAAGAGACCCAGTACTTC.

The chain couples TRBV2 to TRBJ2-1; weak D call: TRBD1 (5 bases). Trimming cost V 7 bases and J 7 bases, with 20 bases left between them. The germline V gene encodes CDR1 SNHLY and CDR2 FYNNEI. There are 15 residues in the CDR3. The CDR3 protein is CASTPEAGKWNEQFF. CDR3 nucleotide sequence: TGTGCCAGCACCCCCGAGGCAGGGAAGTGGAATGAGCAGTTCTTC.

The rearrangement joins TRBV6-5 to TRBJ1-2; D is perhaps TRBD1 (6 bases). Trimming shortened V by 8 bases and J by 0 bases, and 13 bases separated the two germline ends. Germline assignment: CDR1 MNHEY and CDR2 SVGAGI. The CDR3 covers 14 residues. The CDR3 spells CASQGPGANYGYTF. For the CDR3, the DNA is TGTGCCAGCCAGGGGCCCGGGGCTAACTATGGCTACACCTTC.

This clone was counted between two and nine times. The chain employs TRBV7-2 and TRBJ2-3, with D possibly matching TRBD2 (6 bases). The germline CDR1 and CDR2 sequences are SGHTA and FQGNSA. V shed 1 base and J shed 0 bases, with 14 bases lying between them. This CDR3 contains 17 residues. The CDR3 nucleotides are TGTGCCAGCAGCTTAGAGGGCGGGGCCACTAGCACAGATACGCAGTATTTT. Translated: CASSLEGGATSTDTQYF.

The V call is TRBV10-1, the J call TRBJ2-5, with 7 bases lining up with TRBD1. CDR1 is WNHNN, CDR2 SYGVQD, per germline (reference sequence). This CDR3 is 15 amino acids long. V lost 4 bases and J lost 2; bases outside the gene matches: 7. The CDR3 loop is CASSGDSKGQETQYF. In DNA, the CDR3 is TGCGCCAGCAGTGGGGACAGCAAGGGACAAGAGACCCAGTACTTC.

This clone occurred once. The chain recombines TRBV3-1 (or the pseudogene TRBV3-2) with TRBJ1-2, with 11 bases that match TRBD1. CDR1 is LGHDT and CDR2 is YNNKEL in the germline V gene (reference sequence). The CDR3 has 15 residues. J gave up 7 bases and V 5 bases, and 9 bases lay outside the gene matches. The DNA for the CDR3 is TGTGCCAGCAGCTCCGGGACAGGGGGTTCCGGTGGCTACACCTTC. This translates into CASSSGTGGSGGYTF.

This clone has only one observation. This chain links TRBV19 with TRBJ1-6, with 11 bases fitting TRBD1. With V trimmed by 9 bases and J by 1 base, 8 bases remained unmatched. Germline V gives CDR1 LNHDA, CDR2 SQIVND (reference sequence). CDR3 length: 17 residues. The CDR3 DNA sequence: TGTGCCAGCTCCGGGACAGGGGGTCTTTCCTATAATTCACCCCTCCACTTT. Protein sequence: CASSGTGGLSYNSPLHF.

J is TRBJ1-6 and V is TRBV5-1; D unclear. V shed 2 bases and J shed 4 bases, with 13 bases lying between them. Germline-derived CDR1 and CDR2 are SGHRS and YFSETQ. This CDR3 comprises 16 residues. CDR3 DNA sequence: TGCGCCAGCAGCTTTACTCCGAGTTCATATAATTCACCCCTCCACTTT. It codes for CASSFTPSSYNSPLHF.

This chain uses TRBV10-2 with TRBJ1-1, with 7 bases matching TRBD1. Germline loops: CDR1 WSHSY, CDR2 SAAADI. CDR3 length: 15 amino acids. J lost 5 bases, V lost 5 bases, and 11 bases had no gene match. CDR3 residues: CASSRTTGVETEAFF. The CDR3 DNA sequence: TGCGCCAGCAGTAGGACTACAGGGGTAGAGACTGAAGCTTTCTTT.

The chain is built from TRBV5-1 and TRBJ2-4, with TRBD1 matching over 7 bases. V shed 0 bases and J 7 bases; nucleotides not matched to a gene: 7. This CDR3 has 15 amino acids. CDR1 and CDR2 (germline): SGHRS, YFSETQ. This CDR3 reads CASSLGQGSGNIQYF. DNA of the CDR3: TGCGCCAGCAGCTTGGGACAGGGATCAGGGAACATTCAGTACTTC.

This rearrangement joins TRBV11-2 to TRBJ2-3, with TRBD2 matching 10 bases. V shed 1 base and J 2 bases; nucleotides not matched to a gene: 3. The CDR3 is 16 amino acids. CDR1 is SGHAT and CDR2 is FQNNGV in the germline V gene. The CDR3 DNA follows: TGTGCCAGCAGCTTAGTAGCGGGGGGCACCACAGATACGCAGTATTTT. It specifies CASSLVAGGTTDTQYF.

The chain employs TRBV2 and TRBJ1-1; no reliable D call. This CDR3 is 14 amino acids long. Germline V CDR1 and CDR2: SNHLY, FYNNEI. Trimming removed 7 bases from V and 7 bases from J, with 19 bases in between. The CDR3 nucleotides read TGTGCCAGCAAGATCGAGCGCGGTTATTTTGAAGCTTTCTTT. This gives the protein CASKIERGYFEAFF.

The chain is built from TRBV15 and TRBJ2-5; 8 nucleotides agree with TRBD1. Unmatched junction bases numbered 13, after V lost 2 bases and J lost 5 bases. The CDR3 runs 17 residues. From germline, CDR1 is LNHNV and CDR2 YYDKDF (reference sequence). CDR3 in DNA: TGTGCCACCAGCAGAAAAAAGGGACAGGCGTCGGGGGAGACCCAGTACTTC. This translates into CATSRKKGQASGETQYF.